This T cell receptor (beta chain) was captured in a study of Graves' ophthalmopathy and Graves' hyperthyroidism. The sequenced template was RNA, covering the TCR beta CDR3 region. An opening RT-PCR round employed HTBI primers and preceded a second-round multiplex PCR. MiXCR, applied by TCRdb to the multiplex PCR reads, yields one record per CDR3 protein. Seen here are 900,000 to 1,200,000 distinct CDR3 sequences, 35% to 40% observed once, and the top ten hold more than 9.5%. This clonotype has at least ten counts. V gave up 2 bases and J gave up 4 bases, with 12 bases separating them. Per the germline V gene, CDR1 is MGHRA and CDR2 is YSYEKL. The CDR3 loop spans 15 amino acids.

The receptor comes from an adult man with Graves' hyperthyroidism. J is TRBJ1-5 and V is TRBV4-1; D call uncertain. The sequencing sample was made of peripheral blood or thyroid tissue (not recorded which). CDR3 coding DNA: TGCGCCAGCAGCCAAACTGTTGGGGTGAATCAGCCCCAGCATTTT. It translates to CASSQTVGVNQPQHF.